This T cell receptor (beta chain) was obtained from a study of CXCR3-negative and CXCR3-positive naive CD8 T cells (dated by TCRdb to between 2018 and 2021). Turning to the overall study: In total, 130 million to 150 million TRB reads were obtained, or roughly 1.5 +/- 0.3 million reads per library. The diversity and physicochemical repertoire analyses included about a dozen donors pooled from two independent experiments. Naive subsets from five or six donors and memory cells from 3 donors were included in the TRBV-TRBJ cluster analysis. General study outcomes and caveats: Because surface CD5, which is linked to self-reactivity in mice, was comparable between the naive subsets, TCR interaction strength was also inferred from the physicochemical properties of TRB CDR3s. Compared with CXCR3-negative naive cells, CXCR3-positive naive cells had TRB CDR3s with higher hydrophobicity (lower Kidera factor 4), lower energy, and higher strength and volume indices. Similar TRBV-TRBJ usage was shown by naive CXCR3-negative and CXCR3-positive cells from the same donor, whereas distinct patterns were shown by memory cells. Repertoire diversity was comparably high in both naive subsets but much lower in memory CD8+ T cells. Freshly isolated PBMCs were used for most assays because CXCR3 expression went down partially after cryopreservation.

For sequencing, a NextSeq 550 was employed. The Human TCR Profiling Kit (MiLaboratory) was used to prepare UMI-labeled 5' RACE TRB cDNA libraries. cDNA synthesis used the entire amount of extracted RNA, and PCR amplification then used the entire amount of cDNA produced. Libraries were prepared in parallel with an identical number of PCR cycles. The original pipeline was this. MIGEC and MiXCR extracted about 50,000 +/- 9,200 unique UMI-labeled TRB cDNA molecules per library, requiring at least two reads per UMI. On average, around 40,000 +/- 10,000 functional in-frame TRB CDR3 nucleotide clonotypes lacking stop codons were found per library. After downsampling to 5000 UMI-labeled TRB molecules per sample, diversity metrics, including normalized Shannon-Wiener and Chao1, were computed in VDJtools. For the central five CDR3 residues, VDJtools calculated physicochemical properties weighted by clonotype size, namely interaction energy, strength, volume and Kidera factor 4. With the reads reprocessed by TCRdb, a single entry stands for each CDR3 protein sequence and no DNA is reported. The V and J calls come from TCRdb's annotation, not from the publication. This sample's table carries 150,000 or so distinct CDR3 sequences. Clones ranked in the top ten supply about 0.27% of the sample.

The CDR3, cysteine through phenylalanine, is 12 amino acids long. The protein alone is recorded here. CDR1 and CDR2 were assigned from the germline V gene (reference sequence) as LNHNV and YYDKDF. Each CD8+ T cell subset was flow-sorted in triplicate, with 300,000 or so cells per subset placed directly into RLT lysis buffer. To exclude memory contaminants, naive CD8+ T cells were stringently defined as CD45RO-CCR7+CD27+CD95-. Peripheral blood mononuclear cells were isolated from buffy coats by standard density gradient centrifugation. A FACSAria III was used to flow-sort naive CD8+ T cells into CXCR3-negative and CXCR3-positive populations. Total RNA was extracted from sorted cells with an RNeasy Mini Kit. In regard to this clonotype: No cognate antigen has been identified for it.

The chain was built from TRBV15 and TRBJ2-5. Sequencing was done on a sample of naive CXCR3+ CD8+ T cells from blood. This specimen's cell subset or site label, per the study, means: CD45RO-CCR7+CD27+CD95- naive CD8+ T cells expressing CXCR3 (TNR3+). The receptor's source is a human donor in good health. Some clones in this sample may be carry-over from other donors' samples. The CDR3 is CATSRDIETQYF.